The 13 T cell receptor beta chains below all came from one sample that was sequenced in a study of control samples from healthy donors and cancer patients. Some clones are missing from TCRdb's copy, which holds only in-frame ones; the method was immunoSEQ multiplex PCR. This sample yields approximately 150,000 clones, of which approximately 94% are seen a single time; 11% to 15% belongs to the top ten. The sample comprised PBMCs. Receptors were obtained from a man aged 55 to 70 with colorectal cancer.

The rearrangement joins TRBV7-2 to TRBJ2-2, with a tentative D call TRBD2 (5 bases). Looked up from germline, CDR1 is SGHTA and CDR2 is FQGNSA. V was clipped by 6 bases and J by 0 bases, with 11 bases between them. The CDR3 has 15 amino acids. Here the CDR3 DNA reads TGTGCCAGCAGTTCCAGCGGTACGAACACCGGGGAGCTGTTTTTT. It yields the protein CASSSSGTNTGELFF. Filled out from reference TRBV7-2 and TRBJ2-2, the complete variable domain reads GAGVSQSPSNKVTEKGKDVELRCDPISGHTALYWYRQSLGQGLEFLIYFQGNSAPDKSGLPSDRFSAERTGGSVSTLTIQRTQQEDSAVYLCASSSSGTNTGELFFGEGSRLTVL.

The V and J genes are TRBV9 and TRBJ1-6, with D hard to call. Germline CDR1 and CDR2: SGDLS and YYNGEE. Trimming pared 0 bases from V and 6 bases from J, leaving 10 bases between. CDR3 length equals 15 residues. The CDR3 DNA reads as TGTGCCAGCAGCGTAGTGTCAGGCTTTAATTCACCCCTCCACTTT. It encodes CASSVVSGFNSPLHF. The full variable domain, with the rest looked up from reference TRBV9 and TRBJ1-6, is DSGVTQTPKHLITATGQRVTLRCSPRSGDLSVYWYQQSLDQGLQFLIQYYNGEERAKGNILERFSAQQFPDLHSELNLSSLELGDSALYFCASSVVSGFNSPLHFGNGTRLTVT.

As regards this clone: Sequence at one end of the junction differs from germline and may be a read error. V and J are TRBV5-4 and TRBJ2-7; perhaps TRBD1 as D (5 bases). Looked up from germline, CDR1 is SGHNT and CDR2 is YYREEE (reference sequence). There are 14 residues in the CDR3. CDR3 DNA: TGTGCCAGCAGATTGGACATGTACCCCTACGAGCAGTACTTC. Amino acids: CASRLDMYPYEQYF.

This clone was seen only a few times. The rearrangement joins TRBV5-5 to TRBJ2-5; 8 positions match TRBD1. Germline V gene data show CDR1 as SGHKS and CDR2 as YYEKEE (reference sequence). This CDR3 contains 13 residues. J gave up 4 bases and V 5 bases, and 4 bases lay outside the gene matches. The CDR3 spells CASRRGTGETQYF. CDR3 in DNA: TGTGCCAGCAGGAGAGGGACAGGAGAGACCCAGTACTTC.

The chain uses TRBV7-8 and TRBJ2-7, with no clear D. CDR1 is SGHVS and CDR2 is FQNEAQ in the germline V gene. The V end was cut by 1 base, the J end by 6 bases, with 10 bases between. The CDR3 is 13 residues long. CDR3 DNA sequence: TGTGCCAGCAGCTTAGGTTCATTTTCCGAGCAGTACTTC. This encodes CASSLGSFSEQYF.

The rearrangement uses TRBV12-3 or TRBV12-4 and TRBJ1-1; D is undetermined. The CDR3 loop spans 13 amino acids. Trimming took off 1 base at V and 6 bases at J, with 9 bases between the two ends. This CDR3 reads CASSLGLIAEAFF. In DNA, the CDR3 is TGTGCCAGCAGTTTAGGTCTAATAGCTGAAGCTTTCTTT.

The chain combines TRBV5-1 with TRBJ1-2, with D perhaps TRBD1 (5 bases). CDR1 is SGHRS, CDR2 YFSETQ, per germline. The CDR3 extends over 12 amino acids. The V end was cut by 2 bases, the J end by 12 bases, with 14 bases between. The CDR3 bases are TGCGCCAGCAGCTTCGCCGGGGACGTTGACACCTTC. Protein: CASSFAGDVDTF. Based on the CDR3 plus reference TRBV5-1 and TRBJ1-2, the full variable domain is KAGVTQTPRYLIKTRGQQVTLSCSPISGHRSVSWYQQTPGQGLQFLFEYFSETQRNKGNFPGRFSGRQFSNSRSEMNVSTLELGDSALYLCASSFAGDVDTFGSGTRLTVV.

This sequence joins TRBV18 and TRBJ2-3; D tentatively reads TRBD1 or TRBD2 (6 bases each). Trimming removed 1 base from V and 0 bases from J, with 11 bases in between. The CDR3 contains 16 residues. Per the germline V gene, CDR1 is KGHSH and CDR2 is LQKENI. The CDR3 DNA follows: TGTGCCAGCTCACCACGGGGGGCCCCTAGCACAGATACGCAGTATTTT. It specifies CASSPRGAPSTDTQYF.

V is TRBV5-4 and J is TRBJ2-2; D uncertain. The CDR3 sequence is 13 residues long. V was shortened by 4 bases and J by 4 bases, with 8 bases between the two germline ends. The germline gives CDR1 SGHNT, CDR2 YYREEE (reference sequence). The chain's CDR3 is CASSPQSTGELFF. The CDR3 DNA follows: TGTGCCAGCAGCCCCCAGAGCACCGGGGAGCTGTTTTTT.

The rearrangement joins TRBV12-3 or TRBV12-4 to TRBJ1-4; 7 bases line up with TRBD1. This CDR3 is built from 12 residues. Losses at the gene ends were 6 bases for V and 8 bases for J; bases not matched to a gene: 3. The CDR3 DNA reads as TGTGCCAGCAGCTCAGGGGGGGAAAAACTGTTTTTT. Encoded protein: CASSSGGEKLFF.

This chain connects TRBV27 to TRBJ2-3, with TRBD1 identical over 8 bases. Germline V lookup: CDR1 MNHEY, CDR2 SMNVEV (reference sequence). V was pared by 9 bases and J by 9 bases, with 23 bases of the junction left unmatched. The CDR3 length is 17 residues. The CDR3 bases are TGTGCCAGTCCTACCCGCGCAGGGGGCCTCGGGTGTGGAACGCAGTATTTT. As protein: CASPTRAGGLGCGTQYF.

The chain couples TRBV6-1 to TRBJ1-5; a weak D match, TRBD1 (5 bases). V was clipped by 1 base and J by 6 bases, with 19 bases between them. Germline V gene data show CDR1 as MNHNS and CDR2 as SASEGT. The CDR3 spans 17 residues. The CDR3 here is CASSEVGGTYPGQPQHF. The CDR3 bases are TGTGCCAGCAGTGAAGTCGGGGGGACCTACCCGGGTCAGCCCCAGCATTTT.

V and J are TRBV25-1 and TRBJ1-1, with D possibly being TRBD1 (6 bases). Germline V lookup: CDR1 MGHDK, CDR2 SYGVNS. V was trimmed by 3 bases and J by 3 bases, leaving 17 bases between them. CDR3 length equals 16 residues. The CDR3 is CASSDLAGEKYTEAFF. CDR3 DNA: TGTGCCAGCAGTGATTTGGCAGGGGAGAAGTACACTGAAGCTTTCTTT. Full variable domain (rest looked up from reference TRBV25-1 and TRBJ1-1): EADIYQTPRYLVIGTGKKITLECSQTMGHDKMYWYQQDPGMELHLIHYSYGVNSTEKGDLSSESTVSRIRTEHFPLTLESARPSHTSQYLCASSDLAGEKYTEAFFGQGTRLTVV.